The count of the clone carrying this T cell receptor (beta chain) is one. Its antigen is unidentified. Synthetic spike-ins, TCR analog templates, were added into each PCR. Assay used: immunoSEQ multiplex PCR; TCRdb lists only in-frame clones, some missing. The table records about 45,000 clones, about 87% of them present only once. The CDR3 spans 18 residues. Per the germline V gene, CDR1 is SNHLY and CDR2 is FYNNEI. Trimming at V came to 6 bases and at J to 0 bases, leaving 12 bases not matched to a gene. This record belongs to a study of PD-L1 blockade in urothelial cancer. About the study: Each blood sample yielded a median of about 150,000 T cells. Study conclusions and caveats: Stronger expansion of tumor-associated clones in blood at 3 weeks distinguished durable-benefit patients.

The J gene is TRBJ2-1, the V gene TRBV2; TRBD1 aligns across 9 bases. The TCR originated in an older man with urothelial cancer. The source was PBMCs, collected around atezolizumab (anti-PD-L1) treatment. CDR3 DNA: TGTGCCAGCAGAGGGGTATCGGGACAGGGTAACTCCTACAATGAGCAGTTCTTC. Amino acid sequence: CASRGVSGQGNSYNEQFF.